Each of the 11 T cell receptor beta chains below was sequenced from the same sample in a study of Ad26.COV2.S vaccination and SARS-CoV-2 variants. This table comes from immunoSEQ multiplex PCR, and its TCRdb copy is limited to in-frame clones, with some not included. The data hold 300,000 to 350,000 clones, with around 89% observed a single time. Treatment denoted: around 19 received Ad26.COV2.S at low or high dose, single or two shots; 5 received placebo; per-sample allocation not given. The samples date from day 63 after the first vaccine or placebo injection. Sequenced material: peripheral blood, taken in a trial of Ad26.COV2.S vaccine versus placebo. All receptors come from a person between 18 and 65 years old who received the Ad26.COV2.S COVID-19 vaccine or a placebo.

The table lists this clone with a count of one. Additional DNA sequences in this sample encode the identical CDR3. This chain links TRBV18 with TRBJ2-7; D not resolved. Trimming took 3 bases from V and 0 from J, leaving 12 bases between them. There are 15 residues in the CDR3. The V gene's germline CDR1 is KGHSH and CDR2 LQKENI. The CDR3 DNA sequence: TGTGCCAGCTCACCGGCAGGCCCACCCTCCTACGAGCAGTACTTC. This translates into CASSPAGPPSYEQYF.

The rearrangement joins TRBV9 to TRBJ1-2; a weak D match, TRBD1 (6 bases). CDR3 size: 14 residues. Germline assignment: CDR1 SGDLS and CDR2 YYNGEE. Trimming left V 1 base short and J 2 bases short, with 9 bases between. CDR3 in DNA: TGTGCCAGCAGCGTAAATCAGGGGAACTATGGCTACACCTTC. It is translated as CASSVNQGNYGYTF. Supplemented by reference TRBV9 and TRBJ1-2, the full variable domain reads DSGVTQTPKHLITATGQRVTLRCSPRSGDLSVYWYQQSLDQGLQFLIQYYNGEERAKGNILERFSAQQFPDLHSELNLSSLELGDSALYFCASSVNQGNYGYTFGSGTRLTVV.

The genes are TRBV7-9 and TRBJ1-1; no firm D call. Trimming took 3 bases from V and 2 from J, leaving 10 bases between them. Germline assignment: CDR1 SEHNR and CDR2 FQNEAQ (reference sequence). This CDR3 contains 14 residues. CDR3 sequence reads: CASSFRDVNTEAFF. The DNA for the CDR3 is TGTGCCAGCAGCTTTAGAGACGTCAACACTGAAGCTTTCTTT.

The V and J genes are TRBV7-2 and TRBJ1-6; 7 nucleotides align to TRBD1. Germline CDR1 and CDR2: SGHTA and FQGNSA. V dropped 5 bases and J dropped 7; count of bases not matched to a gene: 11. The CDR3 is 16 amino acids. The chain's CDR3 is CASSLSGDSVNSPLHF. The CDR3 DNA reads TGTGCCAGCAGCCTATCGGGGGACAGCGTAAATTCACCCCTCCACTTT.

The CDR3 coding sequence is TGTGCCAGCAGCCACAGGACTAGCGGGAGTGATGAGCAGTTCTTC. Its protein product is CASSHRTSGSDEQFF. The chain uses TRBV9 and TRBJ2-1, with 13 positions matching TRBD2. V was pared by 4 bases and J by 8 bases, with 6 bases of the junction left unmatched. Germline V gene lookup returns CDR1 SGDLS and CDR2 YYNGEE. This CDR3 spans 15 amino acids. The whole variable domain, filled in from reference TRBV9 and TRBJ2-1, reads DSGVTQTPKHLITATGQRVTLRCSPRSGDLSVYWYQQSLDQGLQFLIQYYNGEERAKGNILERFSAQQFPDLHSELNLSSLELGDSALYFCASSHRTSGSDEQFFGPGTRLTVL.

This clone was detected only a few times. The chain joins TRBV9 to TRBJ1-5; 7 nucleotides match TRBD1. Germline CDR1 is SGDLS and CDR2 is YYNGEE. After removal of 4 bases from V and 7 bases from J, the junction contained 8 bases not matched to a gene. The length of the CDR3 is 14 residues. This CDR3 is CASSRGQDLQPQHF. CDR3 nucleotide sequence: TGTGCCAGCAGCCGAGGACAGGACCTACAGCCCCAGCATTTT.

This chain uses TRBV6-5 with TRBJ1-5; maybe TRBD1 (6 bases). Germline values: CDR1 MNHEY, CDR2 SVGAGI. This CDR3 contains 14 residues. Deletions cut 5 bases from V and 1 base from J, with 9 bases between. The CDR3 DNA reads TGTGCCAGCAGTCTCGGGGGCAGCAATCAGCCCCAGCATTTT. Protein: CASSLGGSNQPQHF.

Only one count was recorded for this clone. V and J are TRBV5-8 and TRBJ2-1, with TRBD2 matching over 8 bases. The CDR3 sequence is 15 residues long. V lost 4 bases, J lost 2 bases, and 5 bases stayed unmatched. Germline V CDR1 and CDR2: SGHTS, YDEGEE. The CDR3 here is CASSLIAGTYNEQFF. CDR3 DNA sequence: TGTGCCAGCAGCCTAATAGCGGGAACCTACAATGAGCAGTTCTTC.

The gene calls are TRBV11-2 and TRBJ2-3; no reliable D call. The germline V and J ends were trimmed by 3 bases and 6 bases, with 13 bases remaining between them. Germline CDR1 and CDR2: SGHAT and FQNNGV. CDR3 length: 14 residues. CDR3: CASSFPGLFDTQYF. DNA of the CDR3: TGTGCCAGCAGCTTCCCTGGGTTATTTGATACGCAGTATTTT.

The rearrangement uses TRBV18 and TRBJ1-5; possibly TRBD1 for D (5 bases). The CDR3 has 13 amino acids. V gave up 2 bases and J gave up 7 bases, with 9 bases separating them. Germline CDR1 and CDR2: KGHSH and LQKENI. CDR3 sequence reads: CASSPEGEQPQHF. The CDR3 DNA sequence: TGTGCCAGCTCACCAGAAGGGGAACAGCCCCAGCATTTT.

The genes are TRBV6-2 or TRBV6-3 and TRBJ2-1; D gene uncertain. CDR1 and CDR2 from the germline V gene are MNHEY and SVGEGT. The CDR3 consists of 11 residues. V shed 5 bases and J shed 10 bases, with 9 bases lying between them. CDR3 amino acids: CASSREGEQFF. CDR3 nucleotides: TGTGCCAGCAGTCGTGAAGGAGAGCAGTTCTTC.